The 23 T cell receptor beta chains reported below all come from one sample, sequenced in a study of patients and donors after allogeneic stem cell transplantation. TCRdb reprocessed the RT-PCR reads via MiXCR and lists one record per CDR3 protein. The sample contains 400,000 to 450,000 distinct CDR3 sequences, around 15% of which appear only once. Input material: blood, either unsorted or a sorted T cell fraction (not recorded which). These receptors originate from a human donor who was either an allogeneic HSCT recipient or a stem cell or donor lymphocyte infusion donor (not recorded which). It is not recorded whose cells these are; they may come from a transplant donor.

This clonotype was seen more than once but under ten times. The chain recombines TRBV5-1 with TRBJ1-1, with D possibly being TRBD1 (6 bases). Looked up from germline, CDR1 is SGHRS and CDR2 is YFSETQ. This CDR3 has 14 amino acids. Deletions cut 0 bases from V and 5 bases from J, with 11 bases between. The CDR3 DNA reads TGCGCCAGCAGCTTGGAGTCAGGGGTGACTGAAGCTTTCTTT. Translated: CASSLESGVTEAFF.

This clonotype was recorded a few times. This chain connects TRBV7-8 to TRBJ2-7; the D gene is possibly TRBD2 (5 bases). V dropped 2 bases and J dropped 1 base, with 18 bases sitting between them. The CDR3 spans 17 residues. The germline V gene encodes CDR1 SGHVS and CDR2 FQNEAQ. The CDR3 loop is CASSLKSVSGPSYEQYF. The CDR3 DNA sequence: TGTGCCAGCAGCTTAAAGTCAGTCAGCGGCCCTTCCTACGAGCAGTACTTC.

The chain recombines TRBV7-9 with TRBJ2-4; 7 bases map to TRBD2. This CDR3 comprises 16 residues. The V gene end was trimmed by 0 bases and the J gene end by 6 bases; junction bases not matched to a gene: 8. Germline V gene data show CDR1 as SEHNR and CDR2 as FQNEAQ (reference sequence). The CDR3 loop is CASSLAMPREGNIQYF. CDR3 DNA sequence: TGTGCCAGCAGCTTAGCGATGCCTAGGGAGGGAAACATTCAGTACTTC.

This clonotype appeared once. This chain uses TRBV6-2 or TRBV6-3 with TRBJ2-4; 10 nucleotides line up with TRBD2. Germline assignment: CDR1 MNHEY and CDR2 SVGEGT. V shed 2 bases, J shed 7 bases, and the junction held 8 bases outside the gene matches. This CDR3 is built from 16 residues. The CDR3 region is CASSYERGGKKNIQYF. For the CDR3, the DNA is TGTGCCAGCAGTTACGAGCGGGGGGGCAAGAAGAACATTCAGTACTTC.

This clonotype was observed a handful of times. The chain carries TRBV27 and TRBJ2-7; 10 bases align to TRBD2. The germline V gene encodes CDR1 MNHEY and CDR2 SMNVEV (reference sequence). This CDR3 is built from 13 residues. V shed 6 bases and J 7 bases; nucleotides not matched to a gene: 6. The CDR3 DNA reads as TGTGCCAGCAGGCTAGCGGGAGTGGGGGAGCAGTACTTC. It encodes CASRLAGVGEQYF.

The CDR3 DNA reads TGTGCCAGCAGTTTCGGGACTAGCGGGGGGGAGCAGTACTTC. The encoded protein is CASSFGTSGGEQYF. The rearrangement links TRBV12-3 or TRBV12-4 to TRBJ2-7; TRBD2 aligns across 15 bases. J lost 7 bases, V lost 3 bases, and 1 base had no gene match. The CDR3 sequence is 14 residues long.

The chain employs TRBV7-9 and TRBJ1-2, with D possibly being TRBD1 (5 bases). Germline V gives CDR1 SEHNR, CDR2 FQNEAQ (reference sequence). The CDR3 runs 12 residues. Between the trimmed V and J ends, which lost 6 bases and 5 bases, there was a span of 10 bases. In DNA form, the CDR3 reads TGTGCCAGCAGGCCGGAGGGGTATGGCTACACCTTC. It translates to CASRPEGYGYTF.

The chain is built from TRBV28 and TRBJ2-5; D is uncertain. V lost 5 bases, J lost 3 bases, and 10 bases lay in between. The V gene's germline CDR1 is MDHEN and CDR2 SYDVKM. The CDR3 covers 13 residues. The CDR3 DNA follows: TGTGCCAGCAGTGCTAAAGGCAAAGAGACCCAGTACTTC. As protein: CASSAKGKETQYF.

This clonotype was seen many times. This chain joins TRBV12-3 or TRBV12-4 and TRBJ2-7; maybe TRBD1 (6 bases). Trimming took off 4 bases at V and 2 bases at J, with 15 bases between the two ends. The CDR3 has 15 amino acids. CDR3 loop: CASSSRDTGTYEQYF. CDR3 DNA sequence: TGTGCCAGCAGTTCCCGGGACACCGGAACCTACGAGCAGTACTTC.

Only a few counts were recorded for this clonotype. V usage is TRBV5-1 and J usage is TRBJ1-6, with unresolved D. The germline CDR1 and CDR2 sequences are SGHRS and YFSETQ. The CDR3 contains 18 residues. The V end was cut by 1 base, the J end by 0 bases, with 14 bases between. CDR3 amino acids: CASSLNFHGSSYNSPLHF. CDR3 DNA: TGCGCCAGCAGCTTGAATTTTCACGGGAGCTCCTATAATTCACCCCTCCACTTT.

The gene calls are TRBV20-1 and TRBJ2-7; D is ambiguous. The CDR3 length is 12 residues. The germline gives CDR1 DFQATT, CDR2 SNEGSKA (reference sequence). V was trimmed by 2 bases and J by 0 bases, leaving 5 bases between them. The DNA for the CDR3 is TGCAGTGCTAGAAGGGTCTCCTACGAGCAGTACTTC. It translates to CSARRVSYEQYF.

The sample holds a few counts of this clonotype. This CDR3 is CATSDGSIAKNIQYF. CDR3 DNA sequence: TGTGCCACCAGTGATGGGAGTATAGCCAAAAACATTCAGTACTTC. V usage is TRBV24-1 and J usage is TRBJ2-4; maybe TRBD2 (5 bases). Between the trimmed V and J ends, which lost 3 bases and 0 bases, there was a span of 8 bases. The CDR3 extends over 15 amino acids. Germline loops: CDR1 KGHDR, CDR2 SFDVKD.

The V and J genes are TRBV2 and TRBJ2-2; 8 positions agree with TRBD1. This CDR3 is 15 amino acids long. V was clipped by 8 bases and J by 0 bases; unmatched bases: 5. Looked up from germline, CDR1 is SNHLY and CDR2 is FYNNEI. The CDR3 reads CASSKGQANTGELFF. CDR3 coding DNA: TGTGCCAGCTCCAAGGGACAGGCGAACACCGGGGAGCTGTTTTTT.

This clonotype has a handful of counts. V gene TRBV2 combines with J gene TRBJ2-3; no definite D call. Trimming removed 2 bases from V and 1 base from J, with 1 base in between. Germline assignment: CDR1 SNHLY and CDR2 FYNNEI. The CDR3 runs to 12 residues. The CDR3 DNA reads TGTGCCAGCAGTGAACGCACAGATACGCAGTATTTT. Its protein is CASSERTDTQYF.

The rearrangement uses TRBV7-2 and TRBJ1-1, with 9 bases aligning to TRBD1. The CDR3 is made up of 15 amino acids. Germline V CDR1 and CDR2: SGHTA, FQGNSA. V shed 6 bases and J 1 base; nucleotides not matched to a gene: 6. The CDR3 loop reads CASSYVTGGNTEAFF. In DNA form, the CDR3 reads TGTGCCAGCAGTTATGTGACAGGGGGGAACACTGAAGCTTTCTTT. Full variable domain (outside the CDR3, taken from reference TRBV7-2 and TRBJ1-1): GAGVSQSPSNKVTEKGKDVELRCDPISGHTALYWYRQSLGQGLEFLIYFQGNSAPDKSGLPSDRFSAERTGGSVSTLTIQRTQQEDSAVYLCASSYVTGGNTEAFFGQGTRLTVV.

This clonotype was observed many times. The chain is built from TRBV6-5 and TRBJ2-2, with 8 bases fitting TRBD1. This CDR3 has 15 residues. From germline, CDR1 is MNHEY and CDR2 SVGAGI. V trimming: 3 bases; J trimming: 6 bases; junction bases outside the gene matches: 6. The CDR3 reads CASSYTGQGSGELFF. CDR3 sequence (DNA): TGTGCCAGCAGTTATACCGGACAGGGATCCGGGGAGCTGTTTTTT.

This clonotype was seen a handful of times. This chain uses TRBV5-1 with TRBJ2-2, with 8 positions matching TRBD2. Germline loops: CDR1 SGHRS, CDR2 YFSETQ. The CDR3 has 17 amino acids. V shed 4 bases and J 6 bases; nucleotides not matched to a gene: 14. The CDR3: CASSDQNSGIGAGELFF. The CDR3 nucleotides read TGCGCCAGCAGCGACCAAAATAGCGGGATAGGGGCCGGGGAGCTGTTTTTT.

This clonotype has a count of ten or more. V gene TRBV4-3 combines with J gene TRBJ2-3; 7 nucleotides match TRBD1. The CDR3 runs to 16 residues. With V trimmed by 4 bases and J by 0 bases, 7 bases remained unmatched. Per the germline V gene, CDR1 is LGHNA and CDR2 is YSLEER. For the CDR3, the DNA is TGCGCCAGCAGCCCCAACAGGGGACGGAGCACAGATACGCAGTATTTT. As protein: CASSPNRGRSTDTQYF.

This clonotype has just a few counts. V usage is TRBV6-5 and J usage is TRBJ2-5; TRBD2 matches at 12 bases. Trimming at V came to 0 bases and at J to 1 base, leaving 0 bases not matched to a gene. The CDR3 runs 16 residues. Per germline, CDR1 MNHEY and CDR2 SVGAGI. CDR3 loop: CASSYSGLAGQETQYF. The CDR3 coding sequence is TGTGCCAGCAGTTACTCGGGACTAGCGGGCCAAGAGACCCAGTACTTC.

The CDR3 spells CASSFEDPYEQYF. CDR3 bases: TGTGCCAGCAGTTTCGAGGACCCCTACGAGCAGTACTTC. V usage is TRBV6-2 or TRBV6-3 and J usage is TRBJ2-7; the D is unclear. Germline loops: CDR1 MNHEY, CDR2 SVGEGT. The ends were cut back, 4 bases at V and 2 bases at J, with 9 bases in the middle. The CDR3 is 13 residues long.

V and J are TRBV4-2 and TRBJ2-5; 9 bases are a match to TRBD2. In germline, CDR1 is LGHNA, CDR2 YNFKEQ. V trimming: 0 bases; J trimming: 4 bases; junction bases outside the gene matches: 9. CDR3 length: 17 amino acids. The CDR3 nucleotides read TGTGCCAGCAGCCAAGATGAGGCTAGCGGGGTCCCAGAGACCCAGTACTTC. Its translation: CASSQDEASGVPETQYF.

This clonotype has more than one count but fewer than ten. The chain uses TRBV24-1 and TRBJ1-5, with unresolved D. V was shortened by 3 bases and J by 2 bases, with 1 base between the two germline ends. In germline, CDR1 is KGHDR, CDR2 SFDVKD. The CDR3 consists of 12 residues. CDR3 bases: TGTGCCACCAGTGATCGCAATCAGCCCCAGCATTTT. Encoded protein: CATSDRNQPQHF.

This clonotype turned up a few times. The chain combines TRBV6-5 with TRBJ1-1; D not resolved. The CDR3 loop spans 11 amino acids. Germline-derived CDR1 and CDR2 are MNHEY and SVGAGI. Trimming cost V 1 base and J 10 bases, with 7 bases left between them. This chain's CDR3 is CASSYLGVAFF. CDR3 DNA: TGTGCCAGCAGTTACTTAGGTGTAGCTTTCTTT.